These 24 T cell receptor beta chains came from one sample sequenced in a study of blood T cell repertoires in COVID-19. The table came from immunoSEQ multiplex PCR; TCRdb's copy has only in-frame clones and leaves some out. The sample records around 80,000 clones, roughly nine tenths being singletons. The sample was peripheral blood. The receptors here all came from a human donor in a cohort sampled during active COVID-19.

The chain couples TRBV7-8 to TRBJ2-4, with TRBD2 matching 7 bases. Germline lookup yields CDR1 SGHVS and CDR2 FQNEAQ. With 5 bases clipped from V and 9 bases from J, the junction kept 16 bases outside the gene matches. The CDR3 loop spans 16 amino acids. The chain's CDR3 is CASSRGLDLLEGIQYF. The CDR3 DNA reads as TGTGCCAGCAGCCGCGGACTAGACCTCCTCGAGGGCATTCAGTACTTC.

This sequence joins TRBV10-1 and TRBJ2-3; D possibly corresponds to TRBD1 (5 bases). The CDR3 spans 12 residues. The V end was cut by 7 bases, the J end by 5 bases, with 10 bases between. Germline lookup yields CDR1 WNHNN and CDR2 SYGVQD (reference sequence). The CDR3 spells CASTGQGDTQYF. CDR3 bases: TGCGCCAGCACTGGACAAGGAGATACGCAGTATTTT.

The chain links TRBV7-2 to TRBJ1-6; no clear D gene. The germline V gene encodes CDR1 SGHTA and CDR2 FQGNSA. This CDR3 comprises 14 residues. Trimming took off 5 bases at V and 5 bases at J, with 10 bases between the two ends. The CDR3 here is CASSLTVNNSPLHF. DNA for the CDR3: TGTGCCAGCAGCCTAACAGTTAATAATTCACCCCTCCACTTT.

The rearrangement uses TRBV27 and TRBJ2-3, with 10 bases that match TRBD2. Germline assignment: CDR1 MNHEY and CDR2 SMNVEV (reference sequence). The CDR3 length is 16 residues. Unmatched junction bases numbered 13, after V lost 5 bases and J lost 8 bases. The DNA for the CDR3 is TGTGCCAGCAGTCAAGTAATAGCGGGAGGTTGGAGTACGCAGTATTTT. It is translated as CASSQVIAGGWSTQYF.

The V gene is TRBV19, the J gene TRBJ1-1, with 9 bases that match TRBD1. CDR3 length: 15 residues. Germline V gene sequence: CDR1 LNHDA, CDR2 SQIVND (reference sequence). Trimming took 5 bases from V and 4 from J; bases not matched to a gene: 8. CDR3 amino acids: CASSAVGQGTTEAFF. CDR3 coding DNA: TGTGCCAGTAGTGCCGTCGGACAGGGGACCACTGAAGCTTTCTTT. The variable domain in full, completed from reference TRBV19 and TRBJ1-1, reads DGGITQSPKYLFRKEGQNVTLSCEQNLNHDAMYWYRQDPGQGLRLIYYSQIVNDFQKGDIAEGYSVSREKKESFPLTVTSAQKNPTAFYLCASSAVGQGTTEAFFGQGTRLTVV.

The chain employs TRBV12-3 or TRBV12-4 and TRBJ1-5; TRBD1 might be the D (6 bases). V was trimmed by 6 bases and J by 7 bases, leaving 13 bases between them. The CDR3 is made up of 13 amino acids. The CDR3 sequence: CASSLTRGQPQHF. The CDR3 DNA reads as TGTGCCAGCAGCTTAACCAGGGGACAGCCCCAGCATTTT.

The CDR3 DNA follows: TGTGCCATCAGTGAGTCCTTATGGGACAGGGATGAGCAGTTCTTC. Translated, it gives CAISESLWDRDEQFF. This sequence joins TRBV10-3 and TRBJ2-1; 9 bases match TRBD1. This CDR3 region has 15 residues. Germline lookup yields CDR1 ENHRY and CDR2 SYGVKD. J was trimmed by 8 bases and V by 0 bases; bases with no gene match: 5.

The genes are TRBV7-6 and TRBJ1-4; D gene uncertain. The CDR3 consists of 14 residues. Trimming took off 1 base at V and 8 bases at J, with 11 bases between the two ends. Germline CDR1 reads SGHVS; CDR2 reads FNYEAQ. CDR3 residues: CASSLVRGREKLFF. CDR3 DNA: TGTGCCAGCAGCTTAGTCCGGGGAAGAGAAAAACTGTTTTTT.

The J gene is TRBJ2-7, the V gene TRBV18, with TRBD1 identical over 9 bases. The length of the CDR3 is 15 residues. The germline CDR1 and CDR2 sequences are KGHSH and LQKENI. The ends lost 5 bases at V and 3 bases at J; junction bases unmatched: 8. The CDR3 loop is CASSTQDRGNYEQYF. DNA of the CDR3: TGTGCCAGCTCAACCCAGGACAGGGGTAACTACGAGCAGTACTTC.

The chain uses TRBV5-8 and TRBJ2-7, with a possible D match to TRBD1 (6 bases). CDR3 length: 12 residues. Trimming shortened V by 1 base and J by 6 bases, and 8 bases separated the two germline ends. The germline gives CDR1 SGHTS, CDR2 YDEGEE. The CDR3 spells CASSLIGGEQYF. CDR3 in DNA: TGTGCCAGCAGCTTGATAGGGGGCGAGCAGTACTTC.

V is TRBV12-3 or TRBV12-4 and J is TRBJ2-7, with D possibly TRBD1 on 6 matching bases. The ends were cut back, 10 bases at V and 0 bases at J, with 13 bases in the middle. This CDR3 contains 13 residues. Here the CDR3 DNA reads TGTGCCACCCGCCCAGGGGACTCCTACGAGCAGTACTTC. This codes for CATRPGDSYEQYF.

The chain employs TRBV15 and TRBJ2-5, with 10 bases aligning to TRBD2. The germline CDR1 and CDR2 sequences are LNHNV and YYDKDF (reference sequence). CDR3 length: 15 amino acids. After removal of 3 bases from V and 4 bases from J, the junction contained 5 bases not matched to a gene. In nucleotides, the CDR3 is TGTGCCACCAGCAGTAGCGGGGGGTTGGGAGAGACCCAGTACTTC. Its translation: CATSSSGGLGETQYF.

V gene TRBV6-5 combines with J gene TRBJ1-2, with 10 bases fitting TRBD1. V trimming: 6 bases; J trimming: 7 bases; junction bases outside the gene matches: 5. The length of the CDR3 is 13 residues. Per the germline V gene, CDR1 is MNHEY and CDR2 is SVGAGI. The CDR3: CASSGTGDGGYTF. Here the CDR3 DNA reads TGTGCCAGCAGCGGGACAGGGGATGGTGGCTACACCTTC.

This chain uses TRBV2 with TRBJ2-1, with D possibly being TRBD2 (5 bases). The V and J ends lost 2 bases and 7 bases respectively, with 9 bases between them. The CDR3 is made up of 13 amino acids. The V gene's germline CDR1 is SNHLY and CDR2 FYNNEI. CDR3 region: CASSETRINEQFF. CDR3 DNA: TGTGCCAGCAGTGAAACTAGGATTAATGAGCAGTTCTTC. The whole variable domain, remainder taken from reference TRBV2 and TRBJ2-1, is EPEVTQTPSHQVTQMGQEVILRCVPISNHLYFYWYRQILGQKVEFLVSFYNNEISEKSEIFDDQFSVERPDGSNFTLKIRSTKLEDSAMYFCASSETRINEQFFGPGTRLTVL.

The table lists this clone with a few counts. The chain uses TRBV10-3 and TRBJ2-2; 7 bases are a match to TRBD1. The CDR3 is 17 amino acids. V shed 3 bases, J shed 4 bases, and the junction held 11 bases outside the gene matches. From germline, CDR1 is ENHRY and CDR2 SYGVKD. The CDR3 sequence: CAISDPGQASSTGELFF. DNA for the CDR3: TGTGCCATCAGTGACCCCGGACAGGCGTCGAGCACCGGGGAGCTGTTTTTT.

This rearrangement joins TRBV2 to TRBJ2-7; 7 nucleotides agree with TRBD2. The CDR3 is made up of 18 amino acids. V shed 4 bases, J shed 2 bases, and the junction held 17 bases outside the gene matches. CDR1 and CDR2 (germline): SNHLY, FYNNEI. CDR3 sequence (DNA): TGTGCCAGCAGTGTTGGGACCCTAAGCGGGAACCTTGCCTACGAGCAGTACTTC. It is translated as CASSVGTLSGNLAYEQYF.

This chain links TRBV27 with TRBJ2-7; a possible D gene is TRBD1 (6 bases). This CDR3 has 12 residues. Trimming removed 7 bases from V and 3 bases from J, with 10 bases in between. Germline V gene data show CDR1 as MNHEY and CDR2 as SMNVEV (reference sequence). DNA of the CDR3: TGTGCCAGCAAGACAGGTGTCTACGAGCAGTACTTC. It specifies CASKTGVYEQYF.

The genes are TRBV5-4 and TRBJ1-1; a possible D gene is TRBD1 (6 bases). Germline V gives CDR1 SGHNT, CDR2 YYREEE (reference sequence). This CDR3 is built from 15 residues. The V and J ends lost 0 bases and 6 bases respectively, with 15 bases between them. The DNA of the CDR3 is TGTGCCAGCAGCTTGGGCGGGGGGCCGGTGGCTGAAGCTTTCTTT. Amino acids: CASSLGGGPVAEAFF.

The CDR3 sequence is CAWSPGTTYEQYF. In DNA, the CDR3 is TGTGCCTGGAGTCCGGGGACAACCTACGAGCAGTACTTC. This chain links TRBV30 with TRBJ2-7; D might be TRBD1 (6 bases). The V gene's germline CDR1 is GTSNPN and CDR2 SVGIG (reference sequence). The CDR3 has 13 residues. The V gene lost 2 bases and the J gene lost 2 bases, with 10 bases spanning the gap.

The chain uses TRBV10-3 and TRBJ2-1; possibly TRBD2 for D (5 bases). CDR3 size: 10 residues. Trimming stripped 5 bases from V and 12 bases from J, with 8 bases between. Germline values: CDR1 ENHRY, CDR2 SYGVKD. CDR3 sequence (DNA): TGTGCCATCAGTCGCGCGGGGCAGTTCTTC. Translated, it gives CAISRAGQFF.

This rearrangement joins TRBV27 to TRBJ2-1; 7 bases are shared with TRBD2. V was pared by 1 base and J by 13 bases, with 13 bases of the junction left unmatched. The germline V gene has CDR1 MNHEY and CDR2 SMNVEV (reference sequence). The CDR3 runs to 15 residues. The CDR3: CASSLFRVSRTSQFF. CDR3 sequence (DNA): TGTGCCAGCAGTTTATTTCGTGTATCCCGGACTAGTCAGTTCTTC.

This sequence joins TRBV29-1 and TRBJ2-2; TRBD2 matches at 10 bases. The ends lost 3 bases at V and 4 bases at J; junction bases unmatched: 2. Germline V CDR1 and CDR2: SQVTM, ANQGSEA. CDR3 length equals 14 residues. DNA for the CDR3: TGCAGCGTTGACCCTAGCGGGGGCACCGGGGAGCTGTTTTTT. Protein sequence: CSVDPSGGTGELFF.

The gene calls are TRBV4-1 and TRBJ1-2; D might be TRBD1 (6 bases). Per the germline V gene, CDR1 is MGHRA and CDR2 is YSYEKL. There are 14 residues in the CDR3. Deletions cut 4 bases from V and 6 bases from J, with 15 bases between. The CDR3 DNA follows: TGCGCCAGCAGCCCCTTCCGGGCAGGGGATGGCTACACCTTC. This translates into CASSPFRAGDGYTF.

This chain links TRBV27 with TRBJ2-2; D remains ambiguous. Trimming stripped 4 bases from V and 4 bases from J, with 10 bases between. This CDR3 is built from 14 residues. In germline, CDR1 is MNHEY, CDR2 SMNVEV (reference sequence). CDR3 nucleotide sequence: TGTGCCAGCAGTTACCTCGAGCCCACCGGGGAGCTGTTTTTT. Translation gives CASSYLEPTGELFF.